A single sample gave rise to the 18 T cell receptor beta chains below, sequenced in a study of blood T cells in healthy people across ages. A J-beta primer mix and a sample-barcoded 5' primer were used in a second PCR of about 7 to 12 cycles. TCRdb re-analysed the 5' RACE reads in MiXCR, keeping a single row per CDR3 protein. Found here are 1.5 million to 2 million distinct CDR3 sequences, about 35% of them singletons; the top ten hold approximately 11%. Material: blood. Receptors were obtained from a woman in her twenties or thirties in good health.

The J gene is TRBJ2-1, the V gene TRBV27, with TRBD2 matching over 10 bases. With V trimmed by 6 bases and J by 3 bases, 8 bases remained unmatched. The CDR3 is made up of 16 amino acids. CDR1 is MNHEY and CDR2 is SMNVEV in the germline V gene (reference sequence). DNA of the CDR3: TGTGCCAGCAGCAGAGCGGGAGGGGCCTTCTACAATGAGCAGTTCTTC. Residues: CASSRAGGAFYNEQFF.

This clonotype has more than one count but fewer than ten. J is TRBJ2-1 and V is TRBV6-5, with TRBD2 as a possible D gene (5 bases). This CDR3 spans 14 amino acids. Germline assignment: CDR1 MNHEY and CDR2 SVGAGI. V was cut by 6 bases and J by 9 bases, with 18 bases left in between. The CDR3 DNA sequence: TGTGCCAGCAGGGAGGATCCCCAAAGTACTGAGCAGTTCTTC. This codes for CASREDPQSTEQFF.

At least ten counts were recorded for this clonotype. The CDR3 sequence: CASSQAKEREGLYNNEQFF. The CDR3 nucleotides read TGCGCCAGCAGCCAGGCGAAGGAGCGGGAGGGCCTTTATAACAATGAGCAGTTCTTC. The V gene is TRBV4-1, the J gene TRBJ2-1; 10 bases agree with TRBD2. This CDR3 has 19 residues. Trimming cost V 3 bases and J 5 bases; bases outside gene matches: 16. Germline V gene sequence: CDR1 MGHRA, CDR2 YSYEKL.

This rearrangement joins TRBV11-2 to TRBJ2-2; D call uncertain. Germline CDR1 is SGHAT and CDR2 is FQNNGV. V was cut by 3 bases and J by 0 bases, with 11 bases left in between. This CDR3 comprises 16 residues. In DNA, the CDR3 is TGTGCCAGCAGCTTGACACCAGACACGAACACCGGGGAGCTGTTTTTT. Translating gives CASSLTPDTNTGELFF.

This rearrangement joins TRBV27 to TRBJ2-1; 7 nucleotides match TRBD2. The CDR3 totals 14 residues. The trim removed 6 bases at V and 1 base at J, leaving 3 bases unmatched. Germline CDR1 is MNHEY and CDR2 is SMNVEV (reference sequence). The CDR3 protein is CASSPLASYNEQFF. DNA for the CDR3: TGTGCCAGCAGCCCACTAGCGTCCTACAATGAGCAGTTCTTC.

The chain combines TRBV29-1 with TRBJ1-1, with D uncertain. The CDR3 is 12 amino acids. V dropped 3 bases and J dropped 0 bases, with 5 bases sitting between them. Germline CDR1 SQVTM, CDR2 ANQGSEA. CDR3 sequence: CSVDSMNTEAFF. The CDR3 DNA reads TGCAGCGTTGATAGTATGAACACTGAAGCTTTCTTT.

This chain uses TRBV12-3 or TRBV12-4 with TRBJ2-5; D is uncertain. The CDR3 totals 18 residues. The V gene lost 0 bases and the J gene lost 3 bases, with 20 bases spanning the gap. The CDR3 is CASSLAPVPPAPEETQYF. CDR3 DNA: TGTGCCAGCAGTTTAGCCCCCGTGCCGCCCGCCCCGGAAGAGACCCAGTACTTC.

This clonotype was observed at least ten times. The chain couples TRBV12-3 or TRBV12-4 to TRBJ2-1, with a possible D match to TRBD2 (5 bases). V was cut by 3 bases and J by 9 bases, with 9 bases left in between. The length of the CDR3 is 12 residues. In DNA, the CDR3 is TGTGCCAGCAGTTTGACTCGGGGTGAGCAGTTCTTC. This gives the protein CASSLTRGEQFF.

This clonotype came up a few times. The CDR3 here is CASSPGPGQGISNYGYTF. CDR3 DNA: TGCGCCAGCAGCCCCGGTCCGGGACAGGGGATTTCTAACTATGGCTACACCTTC. V gene TRBV5-1 combines with J gene TRBJ1-2, with TRBD1 matching over 10 bases. The CDR3 spans 18 residues. Germline trimming cut 4 bases from V and 0 bases from J; bases unmatched to any gene: 12. Germline-derived CDR1 and CDR2 are SGHRS and YFSETQ. The full variable domain, completed using reference TRBV5-1 and TRBJ1-2, is KAGVTQTPRYLIKTRGQQVTLSCSPISGHRSVSWYQQTPGQGLQFLFEYFSETQRNKGNFPGRFSGRQFSNSRSEMNVSTLELGDSALYLCASSPGPGQGISNYGYTFGSGTRLTVV.

The J gene is TRBJ2-7, the V gene TRBV27; D may be TRBD2 (5 bases). The CDR3 has 13 amino acids. The germline V gene has CDR1 MNHEY and CDR2 SMNVEV (reference sequence). V was pared by 7 bases and J by 2 bases, with 12 bases between. Here the CDR3 DNA reads TGTGCCAGCAAGGTTGCGGGTACCTACGAGCAGTACTTC. It codes for CASKVAGTYEQYF.

The chain uses TRBV28 and TRBJ2-1, with 7 bases identical to TRBD2. Trimming took 7 bases from V and 0 from J; bases not matched to a gene: 12. The CDR3 consists of 17 residues. Germline CDR1 is MDHEN and CDR2 is SYDVKM. The chain's CDR3 is CASTKTGGTSSYNEQFF. The CDR3 nucleotides are TGTGCCAGCACCAAAACCGGGGGGACCAGCTCCTACAATGAGCAGTTCTTC.

This clonotype was seen at least ten times. The chain employs TRBV29-1 and TRBJ2-7; 8 bases line up with TRBD2. V shed 5 bases and J 7 bases; nucleotides not matched to a gene: 10. There are 13 residues in the CDR3. The germline CDR1 and CDR2 sequences are SQVTM and ANQGSEA. The CDR3 here is CSVRAGGPKEQYF. CDR3 bases: TGCAGCGTTAGGGCGGGAGGACCGAAAGAGCAGTACTTC.

This chain uses TRBV28 with TRBJ2-5; a possible D gene is TRBD2 (6 bases). V was shortened by 6 bases and J by 1 base, with 18 bases between the two germline ends. Germline loops: CDR1 MDHEN, CDR2 SYDVKM. The CDR3 has 16 amino acids. In DNA form, the CDR3 reads TGTGCCAGCAGCATGGATCTCGGGACTCTCCAAGAGACCCAGTACTTC. This codes for CASSMDLGTLQETQYF.

The J gene is TRBJ1-2, the V gene TRBV4-1; D possibly corresponds to TRBD1 (5 bases). Germline V gives CDR1 MGHRA, CDR2 YSYEKL. The CDR3 has 14 amino acids. V was pared by 5 bases and J by 2 bases, with 12 bases between. CDR3 nucleotide sequence: TGCGCCAGCAGCATTCGGGGGGGAAACTATGGCTACACCTTC. Translating it yields CASSIRGGNYGYTF.

The chain joins TRBV6-1 to TRBJ2-7; 8 bases line up with TRBD2. The trim removed 6 bases at V and 0 bases at J, leaving 4 bases unmatched. This CDR3 is built from 14 residues. Germline V lookup: CDR1 MNHNS, CDR2 SASEGT. This CDR3 reads CASRQREHSYEQYF. The DNA for the CDR3 is TGTGCCAGCAGGCAGCGGGAGCACTCCTACGAGCAGTACTTC.

This clonotype was counted a few times. The rearrangement links TRBV6-5 to TRBJ2-5, with TRBD2 identical over 12 bases. TRBJ2-7 matches the DNA end more closely, so the J call is doubtful. Germline loops: CDR1 MNHEY, CDR2 SVGAGI. This CDR3 is 16 amino acids long. The CDR3 nucleotides are TGTGCCAGCAGGACGACCGGACTAGCGGGGTGCTACGAGCAGTACTTC. It encodes CASRTTGLAGCYEQYF.

This chain connects TRBV6-6 to TRBJ2-7, with 12 bases matching TRBD2. V was pared by 10 bases and J by 5 bases, with 9 bases of the junction left unmatched. This CDR3 spans 14 amino acids. The germline V gene has CDR1 MNHNY and CDR2 SVGAGI (reference sequence). Here the CDR3 DNA reads TGTGCCACCTCTCGACTAGCGGGAGCTGACGAGCAGTACTTC. Its translation is CATSRLAGADEQYF.

In this sample, this clonotype turned up many times. This chain uses TRBV4-1 with TRBJ2-6; 7 nucleotides align to TRBD2. The CDR3 totals 19 residues. Germline V gene sequence: CDR1 MGHRA, CDR2 YSYEKL. The junction had 13 bases not matched to a gene; V was cut back by 3 bases and J by 2 bases. The CDR3 DNA reads TGCGCCAGCAGCCACAGATTACCGGGGGGATTCGCTGGGGCCAACGTCCTGACTTTC. As protein: CASSHRLPGGFAGANVLTF.